This T cell receptor beta chain stems from a study of regulatory and conventional T cells in RAG deficiency. Study results and limitations: In Omenn syndrome, Treg and Tconv repertoires overlapped >85%. RAG-deficient patients showed markedly lower Shannon entropy and higher Simpson indices than control T-cell subsets. Compared with controls, unique Treg TCR beta sequences dropped around 100-fold in Omenn syndrome and CID/AS.

Per the germline V gene, CDR1 is MNHNS and CDR2 is SASEGT. CDR3 size: 15 residues. Trimming shortened V by 7 bases and J by 7 bases, and 22 bases separated the two germline ends. As to this clone: Its antigen is as yet unknown.

Regulatory T cells were sorted from blood as CD4+ CD25-high CD127-low cells. This table comes from immunoSEQ multiplex PCR, and its TCRdb copy is limited to in-frame clones, with some not included. The sample has about 28,000 clones; 80% to 95% are singletons. This sample also appeared in a second study, on regulatory T cells. Turning to that study: Amplification used 52 TRBV primers and 13 TRBJ primers.

The origin of this receptor is a human donor in good health. V and J are TRBV6-1 and TRBJ1-1; possibly TRBD1 for D (5 bases). Sequencing was carried out using Tregs sorted from blood. CDR3 loop: CASTPIRGAPLEAFF. CDR3 DNA: TGTGCCAGCACTCCTATAAGAGGGGCACCCCTTGAAGCTTTCTTT.